A selection of T cell receptor beta chains follows, all from one sample in a study of graft-versus-host responses after intestinal transplantation. Data came from immunoSEQ multiplex PCR; TCRdb stores just in-frame clones and leaves some out. This sample carries over 80,000 clones, 86% of them seen once, and the ten largest clones take almost 1.5%. The sequences come from PBMCs, collected 255 days after intestinal transplant. These receptors all stem from a human patient who received an intestinal transplant, so some T cells may come from the graft donor. CDR3s include the opening cysteine and the closing phenylalanine or tryptophan. D genes are given only for firm matches. Only some rows state a clone size, as once, few, many or a class for expanded clones.

D: TRBD2
V: TRBV6-1
J: TRBJ2-1
size: NA
CDR3: CASSESAGPNNEQFF
DNA: TGTGCCAGCAGTGAATCAGCGGGACCTAACAATGAGCAGTTCTTC

D: TRBD1
V: TRBV2
J: TRBJ1-2
size: NA
CDR3: CASKGGSDRTLEGYTF
DNA: TGTGCCAGCAAAGGAGGGTCGGACAGGACCCTTGAGGGCTACACCTTC

D: TRBD1
V: TRBV4-1
J: TRBJ2-3
size: NA
CDR3: CASSHFQGETSGGQYF
DNA: TGCGCCAGCAGCCACTTTCAGGGGGAGACATCTGGTGGGCAGTATTTT

D: NA
V: TRBV4-2
J: TRBJ2-7
size: NA
CDR3: CASSQETSYEQYF
DNA: TGTGCCAGCAGCCAAGAAACATCCTACGAGCAGTACTTC

D: TRBD2
V: TRBV11-2
J: TRBJ2-7
size: NA
CDR3: CASSLQRGGPYEQYF
DNA: TGTGCCAGCAGCCTCCAGCGGGGTGGGCCCTACGAGCAGTACTTC

D: NA
V: TRBV28
J: TRBJ2-2
size: NA
CDR3: CASSNLDSPSTNTGELFF
DNA: TGTGCCAGCAGTAACCTGGACAGTCCATCGACGAACACCGGGGAGCTGTTTTTT

D: NA
V: TRBV6-1
J: TRBJ1-1
size: NA
CDR3: CASSPTGSFTEAFF
DNA: TGTGCCAGCAGTCCCACAGGGAGTTTCACTGAAGCTTTCTTT

D: NA
V: TRBV4-2
J: TRBJ1-6
size: once
CDR3: CASSQDIQEGNSPLHF
DNA: TGTGCCAGCAGCCAAGATATCCAGGAAGGCAATTCACCCCTCCACTTT

D: TRBD2
V: TRBV7-6
J: TRBJ2-5
size: NA
CDR3: CASSATSGGGETQYF
DNA: TGTGCCAGCAGCGCCACTAGCGGGGGGGGTGAGACCCAGTACTTC

D: NA
V: TRBV28
J: TRBJ1-5
size: NA
CDR3: CASSLLESGHNQPQHF
DNA: TGTGCCAGCAGTTTATTGGAGAGCGGGCACAATCAGCCCCAGCATTTT

D: NA
V: TRBV6-1
J: TRBJ1-2
size: once
CDR3: CASSERSLWGANYGYTF
DNA: TGTGCCAGCAGTGAAAGGTCCCTATGGGGGGCTAACTATGGCTACACCTTC

D: NA
V: TRBV7-9
J: TRBJ1-4
size: NA
CDR3: CASSLATENEKLFF
DNA: TGTGCCAGCAGCTTAGCGACAGAGAATGAAAAACTGTTTTTT

D: NA
V: TRBV9
J: TRBJ1-2
size: NA
CDR3: CASSTQTGPPNYGYTF
DNA: TGTGCCAGCAGCACCCAAACAGGGCCCCCTAACTATGGCTACACCTTC

D: NA
V: TRBV4-1
J: TRBJ1-1
size: NA
CDR3: CASSHGSTEAFF
DNA: TGCGCCAGCAGCCACGGAAGTACTGAAGCTTTCTTT

D: TRBD1
V: TRBV5-4
J: TRBJ1-3
size: NA
CDR3: CASSLGGQLYF
DNA: TGTGCCAGCAGCTTGGGGGGACAGTTATATTTT